The rows below give T cell receptor beta chains drawn from one sample of a study of vaccination effects on CD4 cells after COVID-19. Libraries were prepared by immunoSEQ multiplex PCR; TCRdb keeps only in-frame clonotypes and omits some of them. The data show some 63,000 clones, about 69% seen once. Their antigens remain unidentified. Sequences were derived from CD4+ T cells from PBMCs cultured without peptide, sampled before COVID-19 vaccination. The receptors stem from a human donor who had a prior SARS-CoV-2 infection. Both conserved end residues are part of each CDR3. D genes are given only for firm matches. Size tells how often a clone was seen (once, few, many) or the class of an expanded clone, and some rows leave it out.

v_call	d_call	j_call	clone_size	cdr3_nt	cdr3_aa
TRBV9	.	TRBJ2-3	.	TGTGCCAGCAGCAGATCAGGATCTAGCACAGATACGCAGTATTTT	CASSRSGSSTDTQYF
TRBV30	TRBD2	TRBJ2-3	.	TGTGCCTGGAGTGTGAGGCTAGCGGGGTTTTTTCGGGGAGATACGCAGTATTTT	CAWSVRLAGFFRGDTQYF
TRBV21-1	.	TRBJ2-1	once	TGTGCCAGCAGCCGCAATTCTGGAGACCGCGATGAGCAGTTCTTC	CASSRNSGDRDEQFF
TRBV5-4	.	TRBJ1-3	.	TGTGCCAGCAGCTTGGGGGGGGCTACTGGAAACACCATATATTTT	CASSLGGATGNTIYF
TRBV5-1	.	TRBJ1-5	.	TGCGCCAGCAGCCGTACAGGGCTCGGCAATCAGCCCCAGCATTTT	CASSRTGLGNQPQHF
TRBV11-3	.	TRBJ2-3	.	TGTGCCAGCAGCCCCCGACGCGGCCCAGATACGCAGTATTTT	CASSPRRGPDTQYF
TRBV5-1	.	TRBJ2-7	.	TGCGCCAGCAGCTTGGTTCAGCCCCCCTACGAGCAGTACTTC	CASSLVQPPYEQYF
TRBV3-1/TRBV3-2	.	TRBJ2-7	.	TGTGCCAGCAGCCAAGACTACAGGGACCTCTACGAGCAGTACTTC	CASSQDYRDLYEQYF
TRBV30	TRBD2	TRBJ2-5	once	TGTGCCTGGAGCGCGAGGAGGACTAGCGGGGGGCAAGAGACCCAGTACTTC	CAWSARRTSGGQETQYF
TRBV9	TRBD2	TRBJ2-1	.	TGTGCCAGCAGCGGACAAGCGGGAGACTCCTACAATGAGCAGTTCTTC	CASSGQAGDSYNEQFF
TRBV30	.	TRBJ1-2	.	TGTGCCTGGAGAAGGGGCGCAGGGCGGGACGATGGCTACACCTTC	CAWRRGAGRDDGYTF
TRBV5-1	.	TRBJ2-7	.	TGCGCCAGCAGCTTGTCCCGGGTAAGCTCCTACGAGCAGTACTTC	CASSLSRVSSYEQYF
TRBV4-3	TRBD1	TRBJ1-6	.	TGCGCCAGCAGCCGACAGGGTGGGAATTCACCCCTCCACTTT	CASSRQGGNSPLHF
TRBV6-6	.	TRBJ1-5	once	TGTGCCAGCAGTTACAATAGGGCCAATCAGCCCCAGCATTTT	CASSYNRANQPQHF
TRBV9	TRBD2	TRBJ2-1	.	TGTGCCAGCAGCTTGACTAGCGGGGGGGCAGGGGCCTACAATGAGCAGTTCTTC	CASSLTSGGAGAYNEQFF
TRBV5-4	.	TRBJ2-5	once	TGTGCCAGCAGCCGGACCGGACGGTACCAAGAGACCCAGTACTTC	CASSRTGRYQETQYF
TRBV18	.	TRBJ1-2	.	TGTGCCAGCTCACTTCTGGGATTCTATGGCTACACCTTC	CASSLLGFYGYTF
TRBV7-8	TRBD1	TRBJ2-7	once	TGTGCCAGCAGCAATTCCAGGGGGCAGTACTACGAGCAGTACTTC	CASSNSRGQYYEQYF
TRBV15	.	TRBJ2-7	.	TGTGCCACCAGCAGAGACCCCGGACATACCTACGAGCAGTACTTC	CATSRDPGHTYEQYF
TRBV19	.	TRBJ1-2	.	TGTGCCAGTAGCCGAGGGGGGTATGGCTACACCTTC	CASSRGGYGYTF
TRBV18	.	TRBJ2-3	once	TGTGCCAGCTCAAGTTGGTACGGCGGCACAGATACGCAGTATTTT	CASSSWYGGTDTQYF
TRBV11-3	TRBD2	TRBJ2-3	few	TGTGCCAGCTGTCCGGGAGGGCCCACAGATACGCAGTATTTT	CASCPGGPTDTQYF
TRBV20-1	.	TRBJ1-2	.	TGCAGTGCTAGTTTTAGTTATGGCTACACCTTC	CSASFSYGYTF
TRBV6-7	TRBD2	TRBJ2-7	.	TGTGCCAGCAGTTACTGCGGGACTAGCGGGGTCTCCTACGAGCAGTACTTC	CASSYCGTSGVSYEQYF
TRBV23-1	.	TRBJ1-6	few	TGCGCCAGCAGTCCTCCTATCGGACAAACGGATCACCATAATTCACCCCTCCACTTT	CASSPPIGQTDHHNSPLHF
TRBV11-2	TRBD1	TRBJ2-7	.	TGTGCCAGCAGCTTAGGACCGATAAGACAGGGCCACGAGCAGTACTTC	CASSLGPIRQGHEQYF
TRBV7-8	.	TRBJ2-3	.	TGTGCCAGCAGCCCACGACAGAGCACAGATACGCAGTATTTT	CASSPRQSTDTQYF
TRBV11-2	TRBD1	TRBJ2-3	.	TGTGCCAGCAGCGAAGACAGGGCTCGTTCAGATACGCAGTATTTT	CASSEDRARSDTQYF